This T cell receptor (beta chain) was sequenced during a study of T-cell reconstitution after alpha-beta-depleted transplantation in children. This sample's TCRbeta library carried unique molecular identifier barcodes. Via MiXCR, TCRdb re-called the PCR reads, giving one row per CDR3 protein. The data hold about 270,000 distinct CDR3 sequences, with about 10% observed a single time. This clonotype was counted a few times. J was trimmed by 5 bases and V by 10 bases; bases with no gene match: 11. Germline V gene data show CDR1 as ENHRY and CDR2 as SYGVKD. The CDR3 contains 14 residues. The sequences come from PBMCs from the stem cell graft donor, collected from the stem cell graft. The J gene is TRBJ2-1, the V gene TRBV10-3, with TRBD1 matching 7 bases. This TCR derives from a human donor who donated a stem cell graft to a child with SCID. The CDR3: CATTGQTTDNEQFF. The CDR3 bases are TGTGCCACAACGGGACAGACAACCGACAATGAGCAGTTCTTC.